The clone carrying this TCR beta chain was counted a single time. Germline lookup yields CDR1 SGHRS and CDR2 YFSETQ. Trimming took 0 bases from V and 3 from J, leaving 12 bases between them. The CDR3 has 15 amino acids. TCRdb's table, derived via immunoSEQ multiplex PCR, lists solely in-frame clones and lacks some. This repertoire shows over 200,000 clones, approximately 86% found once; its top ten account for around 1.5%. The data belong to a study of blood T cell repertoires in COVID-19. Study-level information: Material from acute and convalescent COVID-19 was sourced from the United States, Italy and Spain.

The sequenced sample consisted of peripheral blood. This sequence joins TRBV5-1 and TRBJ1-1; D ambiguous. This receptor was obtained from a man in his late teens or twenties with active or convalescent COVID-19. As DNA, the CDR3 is TGCGCCAGCAGCTTGGTTCCCCGGGGAGACACTGAAGCTTTCTTT. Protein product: CASSLVPRGDTEAFF. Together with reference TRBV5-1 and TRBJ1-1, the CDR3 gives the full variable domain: KAGVTQTPRYLIKTRGQQVTLSCSPISGHRSVSWYQQTPGQGLQFLFEYFSETQRNKGNFPGRFSGRQFSNSRSEMNVSTLELGDSALYLCASSLVPRGDTEAFFGQGTRLTVV.